This TCR beta chain originates from a study of control samples from healthy donors and cancer patients. CDR1 is MNHEY and CDR2 is SVGAGI in the germline V gene. The V and J ends lost 6 bases and 15 bases, in that order; junction bases with no gene match: 10. The CDR3 consists of 14 residues. This table comes from immunoSEQ multiplex PCR, and its TCRdb copy is limited to in-frame clones, with some not included. The repertoire holds about 140,000 clones, with roughly 92% as singletons. The chain is built from TRBV6-5 and TRBJ2-1; 14 bases align to TRBD2. The sample was blood. This TCR came from a man aged 25-45 years in good health. This CDR3 is CASSPSTSGRAGFF. CDR3 nucleotides: TGTGCCAGCAGCCCCTCGACTAGCGGGAGGGCCGGGTTCTTC.